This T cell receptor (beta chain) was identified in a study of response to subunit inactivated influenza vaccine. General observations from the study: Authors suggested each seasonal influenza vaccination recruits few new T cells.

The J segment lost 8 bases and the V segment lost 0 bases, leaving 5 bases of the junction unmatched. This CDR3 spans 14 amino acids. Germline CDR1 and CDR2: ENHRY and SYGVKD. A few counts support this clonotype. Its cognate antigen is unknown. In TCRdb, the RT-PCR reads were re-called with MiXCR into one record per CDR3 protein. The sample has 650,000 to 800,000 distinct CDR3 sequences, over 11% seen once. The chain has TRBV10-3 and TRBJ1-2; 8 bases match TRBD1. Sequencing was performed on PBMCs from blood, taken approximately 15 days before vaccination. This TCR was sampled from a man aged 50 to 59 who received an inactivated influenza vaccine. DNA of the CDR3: TGTGCCATCAGTGAGTCGAACAGGGGGAACGGCTACACCTTC. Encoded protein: CAISESNRGNGYTF.